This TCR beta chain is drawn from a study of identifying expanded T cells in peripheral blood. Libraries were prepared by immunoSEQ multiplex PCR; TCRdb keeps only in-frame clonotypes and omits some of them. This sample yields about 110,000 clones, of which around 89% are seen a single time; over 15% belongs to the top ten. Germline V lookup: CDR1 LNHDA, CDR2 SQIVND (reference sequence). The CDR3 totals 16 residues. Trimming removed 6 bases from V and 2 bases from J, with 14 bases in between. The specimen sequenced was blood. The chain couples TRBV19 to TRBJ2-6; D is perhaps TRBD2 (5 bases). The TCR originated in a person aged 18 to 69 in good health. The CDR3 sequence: CASSDPRGTGANVLTF. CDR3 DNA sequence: TGTGCCAGTAGCGATCCTCGGGGAACTGGGGCCAACGTCCTGACTTTC.